This T cell receptor beta chain was captured by sequencing in a study of T-cell memory formation after mild COVID-19. Overall study context: Largely, TCR clusters stayed within a single donor.

TCRdb used MiXCR to reprocess the 5' RACE reads, holding one entry per CDR3 protein. The repertoire holds approximately 260,000 distinct CDR3 sequences, with 16% as singletons. V gave up 7 bases and J gave up 2 bases; unmatched junction bases: 4. The CDR3 extends over 14 amino acids. Germline-derived CDR1 and CDR2 are MDHEN and SYDVKM. Overall study results and limits: Contracting CD4+ clones sat mainly in CM and EM; CD8+ in EMRA. Nothing confirmed that second-wave clones peaking on day 37 were specific for SARS-CoV-2. Some responding clones appeared in pre-infection memory, suggesting cross-reactive memory joined.

Worth noting for this clonotype: Its antigen remains unidentified.

This TCR was recovered from a man aged 18 to 30 who had mild COVID-19 (a few samples of this study predate the infection). Cell type and time point are not known. The sequencing input was PBMCs or a T cell subset sorted from them (not recorded which). This sequence joins TRBV28 and TRBJ2-7; the match to TRBD1 covers 11 bases. In nucleotides, the CDR3 is TGTGCCAGCACCCCGGGACAGGGGGCCTACGAGCAGTACGTC. This translates into CASTPGQGAYEQYV.